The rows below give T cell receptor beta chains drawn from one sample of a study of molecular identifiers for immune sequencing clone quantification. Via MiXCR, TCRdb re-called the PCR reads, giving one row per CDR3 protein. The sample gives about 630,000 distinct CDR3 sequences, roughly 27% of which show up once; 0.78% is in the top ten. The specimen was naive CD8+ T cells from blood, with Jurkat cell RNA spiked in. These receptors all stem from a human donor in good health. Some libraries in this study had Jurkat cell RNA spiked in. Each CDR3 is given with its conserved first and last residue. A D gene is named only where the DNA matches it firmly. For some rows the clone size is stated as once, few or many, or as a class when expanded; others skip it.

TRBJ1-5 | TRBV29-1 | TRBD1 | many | TGCAGCGTGGAACAGGGGGACGGACAGCCCCAGCATTTT | CSVEQGDGQPQHF
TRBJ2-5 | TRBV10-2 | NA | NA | TGCGCCAGCAGTGAGATCACGCGGGAGACCCAGTACTTC | CASSEITRETQYF
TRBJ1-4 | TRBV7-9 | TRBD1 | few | TGTGCCAGCAGCCGACGGGACAGTGCAACTAATGAAAAACTGTTTTTT | CASSRRDSATNEKLFF
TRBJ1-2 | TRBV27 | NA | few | TGTGCCAGCAGGGCAGGGAGGGGGTATGGCTACACCTTC | CASRAGRGYGYTF
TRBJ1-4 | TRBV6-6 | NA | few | TGTGCCAGCAGCCCCTGGCAGGGGTTTGTGGAAAAACTGTTTTTT | CASSPWQGFVEKLFF
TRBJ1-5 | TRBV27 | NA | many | TGTGCCAGCAGCTTATCGGGGAATCAGCCCCAGCATTTT | CASSLSGNQPQHF
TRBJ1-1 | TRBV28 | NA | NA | TGTGCCCGCAGTCTCCGGGGGGGGGGAAACATGAACACTGAAGCTTTCTTT | CARSLRGGGNMNTEAFF
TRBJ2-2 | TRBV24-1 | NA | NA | TGTGCCACCAGGGGAGGAGGGACCGGGGAGCTGTTTTTT | CATRGGGTGELFF
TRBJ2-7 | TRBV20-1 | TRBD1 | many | TGCAGTGCTTGGGGGCAGGGGGCGCGAGAGCAGTACTTC | CSAWGQGAREQYF
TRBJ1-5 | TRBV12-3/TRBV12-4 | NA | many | TGTGCCAGTCGGGGCCCCAATCAGCCCCAGCATTTT | CASRGPNQPQHF
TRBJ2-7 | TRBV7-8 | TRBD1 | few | TGTGCCAGCAGCTTACCGGACAGGCGCACTTCCTCCTACGAGCAGTACTTC | CASSLPDRRTSSYEQYF
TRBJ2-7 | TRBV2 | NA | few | TGTGCCAGCAGTGAAACCGGGACAGGGATCCGCGGGGGGTTCTCCTACGAGCAGTACTTC | CASSETGTGIRGGFSYEQYF
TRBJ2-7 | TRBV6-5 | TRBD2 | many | TGTGCCAGCAGTTACACTAGCGGGACCGGCGAGCAGTACTTC | CASSYTSGTGEQYF
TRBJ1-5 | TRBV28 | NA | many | TGTGCCAGCAGTTTTCCCCCGAGTGGATTTAGCAATCAGCCCCAGCATTTT | CASSFPPSGFSNQPQHF
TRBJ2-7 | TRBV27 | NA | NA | TGTGCCAGCAGTCAGTATGGCGAGCAGTACTTC | CASSQYGEQYF
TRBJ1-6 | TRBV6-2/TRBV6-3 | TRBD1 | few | TGTGCCAGCAGACCGGGACAGAATAATTCACCCCTCCACTTT | CASRPGQNNSPLHF
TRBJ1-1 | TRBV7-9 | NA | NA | TGTGCCAGCAGCTTATTGAACACTGTAGCTTTCTTT | CASSLLNTVAFF
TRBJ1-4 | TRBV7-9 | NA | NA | TGTGCCAGCAGCGAATCAACAGGGCGCAGTGAAAAACTGTTTTTT | CASSESTGRSEKLFF
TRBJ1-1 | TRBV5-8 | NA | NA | TGTGCCAGCAGCATAGAGGACACTGAAGCTTTCTTT | CASSIEDTEAFF
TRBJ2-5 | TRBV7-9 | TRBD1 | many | TGTGCCAGCAGTCCAGAACCGGGACAGGAGGAAGAGACCCAGTACTTC | CASSPEPGQEEETQYF
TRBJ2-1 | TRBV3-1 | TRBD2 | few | TGTGCCAGCAGCCAAGATCTTGAGGGCGGAGTGGGACTACGGAATGAGCAGTTCTTC | CASSQDLEGGVGLRNEQFF
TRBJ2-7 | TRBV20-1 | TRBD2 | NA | TGCAGTGCTAGAGATCTTCGCGGGAGCGTTTACGAGCAGTACTTC | CSARDLRGSVYEQYF
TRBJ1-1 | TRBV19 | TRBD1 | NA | TGTGCCAGTAAACCGATGGGACAGGCGAACACTGAAGCTTTCTTT | CASKPMGQANTEAFF
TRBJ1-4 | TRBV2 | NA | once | TGTGCCACCAAACCTCGGACAGCGGGGGGTGAAAAACTGTTTTTT | CATKPRTAGGEKLFF
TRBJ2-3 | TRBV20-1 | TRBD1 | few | TGCAGTGCTAGAACCGGGACAGGGGGCACAGATACGCAGTATTTT | CSARTGTGGTDTQYF
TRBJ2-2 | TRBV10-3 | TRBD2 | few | TGTGCCATCAGTGATCCTAGCGGGAGGGCTTGGCCCCGGACCGGGGAGCTGTTTTTT | CAISDPSGRAWPRTGELFF
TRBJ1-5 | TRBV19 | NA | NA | TGTGCCAGTAGCCTAATGGGGGGGTATAGCAATCAGCCCCAGCATTTT | CASSLMGGYSNQPQHF
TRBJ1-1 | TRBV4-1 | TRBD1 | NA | TGCGCCAGCAGCCCCGGGACAGGGGGTGCCCCTGAAGCTTTCTTT | CASSPGTGGAPEAFF
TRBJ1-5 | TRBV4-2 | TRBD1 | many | TGTGCCAGCAGCCAAGGACAGGGTGCTGAGCCCCAGCATTTT | CASSQGQGAEPQHF
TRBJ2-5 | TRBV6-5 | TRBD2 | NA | TGTGCCAGCAGCGGGGGGGCCAGGGGGACCCAGTACTTC | CASSGGARGTQYF
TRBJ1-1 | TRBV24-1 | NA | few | TGTGCCACCGCAAGGGGATTAGACACTGAAGCTTTCTTT | CATARGLDTEAFF
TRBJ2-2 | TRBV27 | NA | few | TGTGCCAGCAGTTTTTTTCAGGGAGTCACCGGGGAGCTGTTTTTT | CASSFFQGVTGELFF
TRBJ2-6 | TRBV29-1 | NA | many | TGCAGCGTTGCAGCCGGACAGATGTTTGGTGCCAACGTCCTGACTTTC | CSVAAGQMFGANVLTF
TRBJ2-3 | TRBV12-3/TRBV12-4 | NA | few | TGTGCCAGCACCCAGAGGGGAACAGATACGCAGTATTTT | CASTQRGTDTQYF
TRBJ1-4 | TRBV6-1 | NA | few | TGTGCCAGCAGTGAGTTTACTGATGAAAAACTGTTTTTT | CASSEFTDEKLFF
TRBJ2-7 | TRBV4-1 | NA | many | TGCGCCAGCAGCCAAGCCCAGGGACAAACCTACGAGCAGTACTTC | CASSQAQGQTYEQYF
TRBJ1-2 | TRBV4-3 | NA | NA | TGCGCCAGCAGCCAAGTACTACAGGGCGTGTCAGGTTATGGCTACACCTTC | CASSQVLQGVSGYGYTF